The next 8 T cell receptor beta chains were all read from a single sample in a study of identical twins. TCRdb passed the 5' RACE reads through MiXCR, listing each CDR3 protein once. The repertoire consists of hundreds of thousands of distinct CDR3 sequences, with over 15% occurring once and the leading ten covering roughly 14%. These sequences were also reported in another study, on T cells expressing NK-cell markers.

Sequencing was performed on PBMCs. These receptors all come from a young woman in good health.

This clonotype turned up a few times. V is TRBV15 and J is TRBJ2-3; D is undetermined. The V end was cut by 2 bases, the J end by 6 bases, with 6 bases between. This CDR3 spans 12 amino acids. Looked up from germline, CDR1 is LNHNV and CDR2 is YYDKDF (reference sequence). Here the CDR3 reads CATSRMSDTQYF. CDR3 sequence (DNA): TGTGCCACCAGCAGAATGTCGGATACGCAGTATTTT. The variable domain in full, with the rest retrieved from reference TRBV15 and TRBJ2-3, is DAMVIQNPRYQVTQFGKPVTLSCSQTLNHNVMYWYQQKSSQAPKLLFHYYDKDFNNEADTPDNFQSRRPNTSFCFLDIRSPGLGDTAMYLCATSRMSDTQYFGPGTRLTVL.

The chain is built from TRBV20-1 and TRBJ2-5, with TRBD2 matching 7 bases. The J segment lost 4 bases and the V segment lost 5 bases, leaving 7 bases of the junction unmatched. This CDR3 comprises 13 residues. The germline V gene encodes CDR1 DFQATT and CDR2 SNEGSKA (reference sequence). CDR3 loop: CSAYSGFLETQYF. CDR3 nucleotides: TGCAGTGCTTATAGCGGGTTCTTAGAGACCCAGTACTTC.

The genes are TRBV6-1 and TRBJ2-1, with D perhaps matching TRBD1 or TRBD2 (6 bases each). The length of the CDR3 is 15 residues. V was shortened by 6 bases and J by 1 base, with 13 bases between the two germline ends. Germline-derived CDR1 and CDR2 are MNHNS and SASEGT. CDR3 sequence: CASRGGLGSYNEQFF. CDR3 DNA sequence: TGTGCCAGCAGGGGGGGCCTAGGGTCCTACAATGAGCAGTTCTTC.

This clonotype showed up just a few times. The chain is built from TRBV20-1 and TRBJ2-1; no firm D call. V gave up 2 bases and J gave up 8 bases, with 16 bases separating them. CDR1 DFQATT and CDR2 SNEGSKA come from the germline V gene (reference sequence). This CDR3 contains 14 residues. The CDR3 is CSARFPARFDEQFF. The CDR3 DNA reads TGCAGTGCTAGATTCCCAGCTCGTTTCGATGAGCAGTTCTTC.

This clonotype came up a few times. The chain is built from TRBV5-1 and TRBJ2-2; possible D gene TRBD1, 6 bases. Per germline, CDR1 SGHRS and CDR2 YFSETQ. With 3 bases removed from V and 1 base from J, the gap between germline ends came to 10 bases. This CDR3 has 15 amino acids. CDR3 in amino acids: CASSSQGRNTGELFF. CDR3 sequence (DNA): TGCGCCAGCAGCTCGCAGGGGAGGAACACCGGGGAGCTGTTTTTT.

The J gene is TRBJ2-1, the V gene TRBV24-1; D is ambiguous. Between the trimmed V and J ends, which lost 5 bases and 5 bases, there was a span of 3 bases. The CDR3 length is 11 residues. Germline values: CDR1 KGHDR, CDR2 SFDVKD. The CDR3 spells CATSAHNEQFF. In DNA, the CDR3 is TGTGCCACCAGTGCTCACAATGAGCAGTTCTTC.

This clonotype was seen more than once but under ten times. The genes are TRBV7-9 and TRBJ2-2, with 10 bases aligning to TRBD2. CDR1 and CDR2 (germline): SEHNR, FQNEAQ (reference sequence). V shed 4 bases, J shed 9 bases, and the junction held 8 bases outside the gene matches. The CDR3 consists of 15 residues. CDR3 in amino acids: CASSSPGTSARELFF. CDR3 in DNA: TGTGCCAGCAGCTCTCCCGGGACTAGCGCCCGGGAGCTGTTTTTT. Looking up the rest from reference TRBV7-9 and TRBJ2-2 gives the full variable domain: DTGVSQNPRHKITKRGQNVTFRCDPISEHNRLYWYRQTLGQGPEFLTYFQNEAQLEKSRLLSDRFSAERPKGSFSTLEIQRTEQGDSAMYLCASSSPGTSARELFFGEGSRLTVL.

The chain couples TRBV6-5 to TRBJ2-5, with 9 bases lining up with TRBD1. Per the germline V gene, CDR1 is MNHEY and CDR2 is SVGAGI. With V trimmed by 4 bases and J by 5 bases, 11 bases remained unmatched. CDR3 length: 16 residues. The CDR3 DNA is TGTGCCAGCAGTTCCCTGGGACAGGGAAAGGCTGAGACCCAGTACTTC. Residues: CASSSLGQGKAETQYF.